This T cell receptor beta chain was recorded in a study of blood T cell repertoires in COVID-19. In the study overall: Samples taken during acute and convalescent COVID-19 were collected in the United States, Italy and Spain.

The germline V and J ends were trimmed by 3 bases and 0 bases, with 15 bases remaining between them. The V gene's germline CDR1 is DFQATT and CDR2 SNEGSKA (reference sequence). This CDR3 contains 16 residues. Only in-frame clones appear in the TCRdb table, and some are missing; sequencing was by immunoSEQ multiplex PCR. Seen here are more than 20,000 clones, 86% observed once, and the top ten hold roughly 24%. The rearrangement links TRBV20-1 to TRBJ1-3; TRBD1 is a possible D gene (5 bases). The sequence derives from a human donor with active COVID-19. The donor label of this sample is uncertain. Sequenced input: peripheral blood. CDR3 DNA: TGCAGTGCTAGTTTGCGGGGCTCAAGCTCTGGAAACACCATATATTTT. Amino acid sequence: CSASLRGSSSGNTIYF.